The present entry profiles one T cell receptor (beta chain) with its context. Other DNA variants within this sample encode the same CDR3. This sample was included in a study of radiation and T cells in renal cell carcinoma. Sequenced by immunoSEQ multiplex PCR; TCRdb stores in-frame clones only, minus some. The sample holds 130,000 or so clones, roughly 80% seen once. V lost 0 bases and J lost 0, with 6 bases in between. Germline V gives CDR1 GTSNPN, CDR2 SVGIG (reference sequence). This CDR3 contains 15 residues. Described time point: baseline pretreatment blood. The treatment was: 15 Gy SBRT to primary tumor, nephrectomy 4 weeks later.

Sequenced here: blood, sampled from a patient whose treatment included radiotherapy and nephrectomy. The chain recombines TRBV30 with TRBJ2-6; no clear D. This TCR was sampled from a woman in her 50s with renal cell carcinoma. The CDR3 region is CAWSVQSSGANVLTF. The CDR3 nucleotides are TGTGCCTGGAGTGTACAGAGCTCTGGGGCCAACGTCCTGACTTTC.